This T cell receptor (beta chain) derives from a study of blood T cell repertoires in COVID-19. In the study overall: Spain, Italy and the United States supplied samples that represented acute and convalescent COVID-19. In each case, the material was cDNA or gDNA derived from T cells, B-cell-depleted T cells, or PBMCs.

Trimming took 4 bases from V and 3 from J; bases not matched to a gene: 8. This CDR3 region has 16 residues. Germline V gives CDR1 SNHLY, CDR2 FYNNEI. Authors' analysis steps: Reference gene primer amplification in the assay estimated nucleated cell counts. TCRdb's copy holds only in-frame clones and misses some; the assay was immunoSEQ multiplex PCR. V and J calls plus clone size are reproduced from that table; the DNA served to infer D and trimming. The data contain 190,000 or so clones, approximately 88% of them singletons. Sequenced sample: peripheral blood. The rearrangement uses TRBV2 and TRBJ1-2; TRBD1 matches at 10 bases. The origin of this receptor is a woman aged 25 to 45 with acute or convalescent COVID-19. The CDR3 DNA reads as TGTGCCAGCAGTGCCGGGACAGGGGTGGGAGACTATGGCTACACCTTC. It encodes CASSAGTGVGDYGYTF.